These 28 T cell receptor beta chains were sequenced from one sample in a study of cytomegalovirus exposure and HLA in healthy donors. PCR was performed using 60 Vbeta and 13 Jbeta primers. Generated by immunoSEQ multiplex PCR, the TCRdb table keeps only in-frame clones and is missing some. The sample data list tens of thousands of clones. Sequencing was done on a sample of PBMCs. The source of these receptors is a woman between 25 and 40 years old in good health and CMV-seropositive.

The rearrangement links TRBV30 to TRBJ1-3, with D uncertain. Trimming pared 3 bases from V and 4 bases from J, leaving 7 bases between. This CDR3 comprises 12 residues. CDR1 GTSNPN and CDR2 SVGIG come from the germline V gene (reference sequence). CDR3 sequence (DNA): TGTGCCTGGAGCCTGTCGGGAAACACCATATATTTT. Its protein product is CAWSLSGNTIYF.

The chain links TRBV5-5 to TRBJ1-2, with D perhaps matching TRBD1 (5 bases). Trimming stripped 0 bases from V and 4 bases from J, with 10 bases between. The CDR3 loop spans 14 amino acids. Per germline, CDR1 SGHKS and CDR2 YYEKEE (reference sequence). The CDR3 loop is CASSLVSGIYGYTF. The CDR3 nucleotides read TGTGCCAGCAGCTTGGTTTCAGGGATCTATGGCTACACCTTC.

The V and J genes are TRBV13 and TRBJ1-3, with 9 bases that match TRBD1. This CDR3 is 14 amino acids long. The germline gives CDR1 PRHDT, CDR2 FYEKMQ (reference sequence). V gave up 6 bases and J gave up 4 bases; unmatched junction bases: 4. For the CDR3, the DNA is TGTGCCAGCAGGGGACAGGGCCCCGGAAACACCATATATTTT. Encoded protein: CASRGQGPGNTIYF. The whole variable domain, filled in from reference TRBV13 and TRBJ1-3, reads AAGVIQSPRHLIKEKRETATLKCYPIPRHDTVYWYQQGPGQDPQFLISFYEKMQSDKGSIPDRFSAQQFSDYHSELNMSSLELGDSALYFCASRGQGPGNTIYFGEGSWLTVV.

The V and J genes are TRBV15 and TRBJ2-3; tentative D call: TRBD1 (5 bases). The CDR3 loop spans 16 amino acids. Trimming removed 1 base from V and 3 bases from J, with 14 bases in between. CDR1 LNHNV and CDR2 YYDKDF come from the germline V gene (reference sequence). CDR3 sequence: CATSRGGRVTTDTQYF. The CDR3 DNA sequence: TGTGCCACCAGCAGAGGAGGCAGGGTGACAACAGATACGCAGTATTTT.

The chain joins TRBV5-1 to TRBJ1-1, with D possibly TRBD1 on 6 matching bases. The CDR3 has 15 amino acids. Per the germline V gene, CDR1 is SGHRS and CDR2 is YFSETQ. V gave up 4 bases and J gave up 1 base, with 14 bases separating them. In DNA form, the CDR3 reads TGCGCCAGCAGCCCCCGGACAGTGACGAACACTGAAGCTTTCTTT. It codes for CASSPRTVTNTEAFF.

This chain uses TRBV18 with TRBJ1-3, with TRBD1 as a possible D gene (5 bases). The V end lost 1 base, the J end lost 1 base, and 8 bases lay between the germline ends. Germline V gene lookup returns CDR1 KGHSH and CDR2 LQKENI. This CDR3 has 15 amino acids. CDR3 nucleotides: TGTGCCAGCTCACCACGCAGGGAATCTGGAAACACCATATATTTT. It translates to CASSPRRESGNTIYF.

V is TRBV7-2 and J is TRBJ2-7, with TRBD2 matching over 10 bases. Trimming took 3 bases from V and 2 from J; bases not matched to a gene: 10. Germline V gene sequence: CDR1 SGHTA, CDR2 FQGNSA. There are 17 residues in the CDR3. The CDR3 reads CASSLEPLAGATYEQYF. Here the CDR3 DNA reads TGTGCCAGCAGCTTGGAGCCTCTAGCGGGGGCCACCTACGAGCAGTACTTC.

The V gene is TRBV27, the J gene TRBJ2-1, with D perhaps matching TRBD1 (6 bases). With 6 bases removed from V and 6 bases from J, the gap between germline ends came to 15 bases. Germline loops: CDR1 MNHEY, CDR2 SMNVEV (reference sequence). CDR3 length: 14 amino acids. This CDR3 reads CASRRQAAFNEQFF. As DNA, the CDR3 is TGTGCCAGCAGAAGACAGGCGGCATTCAATGAGCAGTTCTTC.

This rearrangement joins TRBV27 to TRBJ2-2, with TRBD1 identical over 8 bases. The CDR3 has 13 amino acids. The germline gives CDR1 MNHEY, CDR2 SMNVEV (reference sequence). This CDR3 is CAAGTGNTGELFF. DNA for the CDR3: TGTGCGGCCGGGACAGGAAATACCGGGGAGCTGTTTTTT.

The CDR3 here is CASRSGQGSSYEQYF. The CDR3 DNA reads as TGTGCCAGCAGATCGGGACAGGGGAGCTCCTACGAGCAGTACTTC. The rearrangement uses TRBV28 and TRBJ2-7, with 10 positions matching TRBD1. From germline, CDR1 is MDHEN and CDR2 SYDVKM. There are 15 residues in the CDR3. Germline trimming cut 6 bases from V and 0 bases from J; bases unmatched to any gene: 5. The complete variable domain, with remaining parts taken from reference TRBV28 and TRBJ2-7, reads DVKVTQSSRYLVKRTGEKVFLECVQDMDHENMFWYRQDPGLGLRLIYFSYDVKMKEKGDIPEGYSVSREKKERFSLILESASTNQTSMYLCASRSGQGSSYEQYFGPGTRLTVT.

V is TRBV27 and J is TRBJ2-3; possible D gene TRBD1, 7 bases. The CDR3 totals 14 residues. Trimming shortened V by 10 bases and J by 4 bases, and 18 bases separated the two germline ends. CDR1 is MNHEY, CDR2 SMNVEV, per germline (reference sequence). In nucleotides, the CDR3 is TGTGCCACTATGTGGAGGGGGCCGGCAGATACGCAGTATTTT. This sequence encodes CATMWRGPADTQYF.

J is TRBJ1-5 and V is TRBV4-1, with D possibly matching TRBD1 (5 bases). V was shortened by 3 bases and J by 7 bases, with 16 bases between the two germline ends. Germline CDR1 is MGHRA and CDR2 is YSYEKL. The length of the CDR3 is 15 residues. CDR3 DNA: TGCGCCAGCAGCCAGGCCCCGGGGGGTGCGCAGCCCCAGCATTTT. It is translated as CASSQAPGGAQPQHF.

V usage is TRBV5-1 and J usage is TRBJ1-5, with 9 bases fitting TRBD1. The CDR3 totals 15 residues. The trim removed 4 bases at V and 6 bases at J, leaving 8 bases unmatched. Germline loops: CDR1 SGHRS, CDR2 YFSETQ. The CDR3 coding sequence is TGCGCCAGCAGCACTACAGGGGGCGCGGGTCAGCCCCAGCATTTT. This sequence encodes CASSTTGGAGQPQHF.

V usage is TRBV29-1 and J usage is TRBJ2-5; 11 bases align to TRBD2. The CDR3 has 21 amino acids. Germline trimming cut 8 bases from V and 5 bases from J; bases unmatched to any gene: 31. From germline, CDR1 is SQVTM and CDR2 ANQGSEA. The CDR3 is CSTQGLLGLMASGGPGETQYF. The CDR3 DNA sequence: TGCAGCACCCAGGGACTCCTAGGTTTAATGGCTAGCGGGGGGCCAGGGGAGACCCAGTACTTC.

The genes are TRBV5-1 and TRBJ2-1, with D possibly TRBD1 on 5 matching bases. This CDR3 is 12 amino acids long. Germline lookup yields CDR1 SGHRS and CDR2 YFSETQ. The ends were cut back, 1 base at V and 8 bases at J, with 7 bases in the middle. CDR3 bases: TGCGCCAGCAGCTTGTGGGGCGATGAGCAGTTCTTC. Protein product: CASSLWGDEQFF.

The chain carries TRBV18 and TRBJ1-2; TRBD1 might be the D (6 bases). Germline V lookup: CDR1 KGHSH, CDR2 LQKENI. The V end was cut by 3 bases, the J end by 8 bases, with 13 bases between. The CDR3 totals 13 residues. CDR3 loop: CASSPGTLEGYTF. CDR3 in DNA: TGTGCCAGCTCACCGGGGACACTGGAGGGCTACACCTTC.

The chain joins TRBV18 to TRBJ2-7; 9 nucleotides align to TRBD2. V gave up 6 bases and J gave up 4 bases; unmatched junction bases: 7. This CDR3 has 14 amino acids. The germline V gene has CDR1 KGHSH and CDR2 LQKENI. CDR3: CASSPASGTYEQYF. CDR3 coding DNA: TGTGCCAGCTCCCCGGCTAGCGGGACTTACGAGCAGTACTTC.

The chain couples TRBV7-9 to TRBJ2-3, with D possibly TRBD1 on 7 matching bases. Germline lookup yields CDR1 SEHNR and CDR2 FQNEAQ (reference sequence). V gave up 2 bases and J gave up 15 bases, with 15 bases separating them. There are 12 residues in the CDR3. In DNA, the CDR3 is TGTGCCAGCAGCTTATCGCGGGACAGCCCTTATTTT. Amino acid sequence: CASSLSRDSPYF.

The rearrangement links TRBV18 to TRBJ1-2; D gene unclear. V was pared by 0 bases and J by 8 bases, with 10 bases between. CDR1 is KGHSH, CDR2 LQKENI, per germline. The CDR3 totals 13 residues. The CDR3 spells CASSPPQTGGYTF. CDR3 in DNA: TGTGCCAGCTCACCACCGCAGACGGGGGGCTACACCTTC.

The chain employs TRBV19 and TRBJ2-7; 9 bases agree with TRBD1. Per germline, CDR1 LNHDA and CDR2 SQIVND (reference sequence). The CDR3 length is 14 residues. Trimming removed 6 bases from V and 3 bases from J; junction bases left unmatched: 6. The CDR3 DNA sequence: TGTGCCAGTAGCGCACAGGGGGCTGGCTACGAGCAGTACTTC. This sequence encodes CASSAQGAGYEQYF.

The chain carries TRBV19 and TRBJ2-5; the match to TRBD1 covers 8 bases. Germline V gene data show CDR1 as LNHDA and CDR2 as SQIVND (reference sequence). V was pared by 5 bases and J by 1 base, with 6 bases of the junction left unmatched. The CDR3 consists of 15 residues. The CDR3 sequence: CASSFRTGPQETQYF. CDR3 bases: TGTGCCAGTAGTTTCCGGACAGGGCCCCAAGAGACCCAGTACTTC.

The chain combines TRBV30 with TRBJ1-3; 7 bases are shared with TRBD1. CDR1 and CDR2 from the germline V gene are GTSNPN and SVGIG (reference sequence). V lost 8 bases, J lost 0 bases, and 16 bases stayed unmatched. This CDR3 is built from 17 residues. CDR3 nucleotides: TGTGCCGGGATTGGGGACAGCGCATCCCTCTCTGGAAACACCATATATTTT. It codes for CAGIGDSASLSGNTIYF.

The rearrangement joins TRBV19 to TRBJ2-5; 8 nucleotides agree with TRBD1. The junction had 1 base not matched to a gene; V was cut back by 4 bases and J by 3 bases. Looked up from germline, CDR1 is LNHDA and CDR2 is SQIVND (reference sequence). This CDR3 has 13 residues. The chain's CDR3 is CASSKDREETQYF. The CDR3 DNA follows: TGTGCCAGTAGTAAGGACAGGGAAGAGACCCAGTACTTC. Full variable domain (rest looked up from reference TRBV19 and TRBJ2-5): DGGITQSPKYLFRKEGQNVTLSCEQNLNHDAMYWYRQDPGQGLRLIYYSQIVNDFQKGDIAEGYSVSREKKESFPLTVTSAQKNPTAFYLCASSKDREETQYFGPGTRLLVL.

V and J are TRBV10-3 and TRBJ2-5, with TRBD2 matching 8 bases. The CDR3 extends over 17 amino acids. Trimming removed 4 bases from V and 9 bases from J; junction bases left unmatched: 19. Germline V gene lookup returns CDR1 ENHRY and CDR2 SYGVKD. CDR3 coding DNA: TGTGCCATCAGTGCTACTAGCGGCCTGACTGAGGACGGGGCCCAGTACTTC. It translates to CAISATSGLTEDGAQYF.

V and J are TRBV7-8 and TRBJ2-7; D is undetermined. This CDR3 has 14 amino acids. Germline assignment: CDR1 SGHVS and CDR2 FQNEAQ. Trimming pared 1 base from V and 0 bases from J, leaving 7 bases between. CDR3 sequence (DNA): TGTGCCAGCAGCTTAGGTCGCAGCTCCTACGAGCAGTACTTC. Its protein is CASSLGRSSYEQYF.

For the CDR3, the DNA is TGTGCCACCAGCAGAAGACAGTTGGGCTATGGCTACACCTTC. Protein: CATSRRQLGYGYTF. The chain couples TRBV15 to TRBJ1-2, with D perhaps TRBD1 (5 bases). The CDR3 extends over 14 amino acids. Germline-derived CDR1 and CDR2 are LNHNV and YYDKDF (reference sequence). The V and J ends lost 2 bases and 4 bases respectively, with 11 bases between them.

This chain connects TRBV19 to TRBJ2-5; 13 nucleotides line up with TRBD2. TRBJ2-7 explains the end of the DNA better; the J call may be wrong. Germline CDR1 reads LNHDA; CDR2 reads SQIVND (reference sequence). The CDR3 runs 12 residues. CDR3 in amino acids: CARTSGGYEQYF. Here the CDR3 DNA reads TGTGCCAGGACTAGCGGGGGGTACGAGCAGTACTTC.

The V and J genes are TRBV6-5 and TRBJ1-6; 7 positions agree with TRBD1. This CDR3 is built from 13 residues. The V gene's germline CDR1 is MNHEY and CDR2 SVGAGI. Unmatched junction bases numbered 4, after V lost 8 bases and J lost 6 bases. The CDR3 DNA follows: TGTGCCAGCTACAGGGGCGGTAATTCACCCCTCCACTTT. Its translation is CASYRGGNSPLHF.